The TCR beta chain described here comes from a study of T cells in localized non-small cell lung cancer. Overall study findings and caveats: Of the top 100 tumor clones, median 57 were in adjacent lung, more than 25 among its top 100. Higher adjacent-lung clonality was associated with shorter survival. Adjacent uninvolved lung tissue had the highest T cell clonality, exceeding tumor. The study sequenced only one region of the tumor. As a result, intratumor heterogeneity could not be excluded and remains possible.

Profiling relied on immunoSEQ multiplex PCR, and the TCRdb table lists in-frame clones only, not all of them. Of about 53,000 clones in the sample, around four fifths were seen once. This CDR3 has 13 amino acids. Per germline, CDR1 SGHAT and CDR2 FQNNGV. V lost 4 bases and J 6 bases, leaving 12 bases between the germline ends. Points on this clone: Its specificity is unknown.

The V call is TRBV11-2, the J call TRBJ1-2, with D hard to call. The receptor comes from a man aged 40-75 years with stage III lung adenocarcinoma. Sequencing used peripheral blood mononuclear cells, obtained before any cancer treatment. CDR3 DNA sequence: TGTGCCAGCAGCTCGTACCTTCTTGATGGCTACACCTTC. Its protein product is CASSSYLLDGYTF. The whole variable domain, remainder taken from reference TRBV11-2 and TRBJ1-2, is EAGVAQSPRYKIIEKRQSVAFWCNPISGHATLYWYQQILGQGPKLLIQFQNNGVVDDSQLPKDRFSAERLKGVDSTLKIQPAKLEDSAVYLCASSSYLLDGYTFGSGTRLTVV.